This T cell receptor beta chain was captured by sequencing in a study of somatic mutations in cytotoxic T cells in rheumatoid arthritis. As for the study in general: In some cases, T-cell populations stained with V beta antibodies were flow-sorted at nearly 100% purity, and these included V beta1+ cells sequenced for TCRB.

The data were produced by immunoSEQ multiplex PCR, yet TCRdb's version contains in-frame clones alone and is incomplete. The sample contains roughly 20,000 clones, roughly four fifths of which appear only once. This clone appeared a few times. Between the trimmed V and J ends, which lost 2 bases and 5 bases, there was a span of 19 bases. CDR1 LNHDA and CDR2 SQIVND come from the germline V gene (reference sequence). The CDR3 totals 17 residues. The rearrangement uses TRBV19 and TRBJ2-1; a weak D match, TRBD1 (6 bases). Sequences were obtained from CD8+ T cells sorted from blood. The source of this sequence is an adult with rheumatoid arthritis. The CDR3 sequence is CASSIFTGTGMDNEQFF. CDR3 in DNA: TGTGCCAGTAGTATATTCACAGGGACGGGTATGGACAATGAGCAGTTCTTC. Drawing the rest from reference TRBV19 and TRBJ2-1, the complete variable domain is DGGITQSPKYLFRKEGQNVTLSCEQNLNHDAMYWYRQDPGQGLRLIYYSQIVNDFQKGDIAEGYSVSREKKESFPLTVTSAQKNPTAFYLCASSIFTGTGMDNEQFFGPGTRLTVL.